The 25 T cell receptor beta chains listed next were all sequenced from one sample in a study of blood T cell repertoires in COVID-19. Repertoires were generated with immunoSEQ multiplex PCR, while TCRdb's copy carries only in-frame clones and drops some. The top ten hold less than 11% of the sample, which has a few hundred thousand clones, around 84% seen once. What was sequenced was PBMCs or T cells enriched from blood (not recorded which). The source of these receptors is a woman aged 18-35 years who had recovered from COVID-19.

The chain combines TRBV27 with TRBJ2-3; 9 bases fit TRBD2. V shed 6 bases and J 5 bases; nucleotides not matched to a gene: 0. The CDR3 length is 12 residues. The V gene's germline CDR1 is MNHEY and CDR2 SMNVEV (reference sequence). The CDR3 region is CASRLAGDTQYF. The CDR3 nucleotides read TGTGCCAGCAGACTAGCGGGAGATACGCAGTATTTT.

V gene TRBV6-5 combines with J gene TRBJ1-2; TRBD1 aligns across 10 bases. J lost 7 bases, V lost 6 bases, and 5 bases had no gene match. The CDR3 is made up of 13 amino acids. Germline CDR1 and CDR2: MNHEY and SVGAGI. The CDR3 sequence: CASSGQGVGGYTF. The CDR3 DNA is TGTGCCAGCAGCGGACAGGGGGTAGGTGGCTACACCTTC.

The chain uses TRBV4-1 and TRBJ2-1, with D unresolved. Germline lookup yields CDR1 MGHRA and CDR2 YSYEKL. The CDR3 is made up of 15 amino acids. Trimming took off 2 bases at V and 2 bases at J, with 10 bases between the two ends. The CDR3 DNA reads TGCGCCAGCAGCCAAAACATGGGCCCCTACAATGAGCAGTTCTTC. Its protein is CASSQNMGPYNEQFF.

This chain connects TRBV29-1 to TRBJ1-1; D is perhaps TRBD1 (5 bases). The CDR3 spans 14 residues. V gave up 6 bases and J gave up 1 base, with 15 bases separating them. Germline loops: CDR1 SQVTM, CDR2 ANQGSEA. The CDR3 is CSVLPGLGNTEAFF. The CDR3 DNA reads as TGCAGCGTCCTTCCGGGACTCGGGAACACTGAAGCTTTCTTT. The variable domain in full, completed from reference TRBV29-1 and TRBJ1-1, reads SAVISQKPSRDICQRGTSLTIQCQVDSQVTMMFWYRQQPGQSLTLIATANQGSEATYESGFVIDKFPISRPNLTFSTLTVSNMSPEDSSIYLCSVLPGLGNTEAFFGQGTRLTVV.

CDR3 coding DNA: TGTGCCAGCAGCTTAAAGATTCGCGGGGTACTAGCGGGAGCGGGCGACGAGCAGTACTTC. Encoded protein: CASSLKIRGVLAGAGDEQYF. This sequence joins TRBV7-6 and TRBJ2-7, with TRBD2 matching over 11 bases. Germline V CDR1 and CDR2: SGHVS, FNYEAQ. J gave up 5 bases and V 2 bases, and 20 bases lay outside the gene matches. CDR3 length: 20 residues.

This clone was detected once. This chain links TRBV12-3 or TRBV12-4 with TRBJ1-5; 7 nucleotides match TRBD1. V was pared by 6 bases and J by 5 bases, with 4 bases of the junction left unmatched. The CDR3 extends over 13 amino acids. The CDR3 bases are TGTGCCAGCAGCCCAACAGGGGATCAGCCCCAGCATTTT. Its translation: CASSPTGDQPQHF.

The J gene is TRBJ2-7, the V gene TRBV6-5; 10 nucleotides align to TRBD1. This CDR3 spans 15 amino acids. Germline V gene lookup returns CDR1 MNHEY and CDR2 SVGAGI. J was trimmed by 5 bases and V by 6 bases; bases with no gene match: 10. The CDR3 here is CASRWDGTGADEQYF. The CDR3 coding sequence is TGTGCCAGCAGGTGGGATGGGACAGGGGCTGACGAGCAGTACTTC.

The rearrangement links TRBV11-2 to TRBJ2-5, with TRBD1 matching 7 bases. The CDR3 is 17 residues long. Germline V gene lookup returns CDR1 SGHAT and CDR2 FQNNGV. After removal of 1 base from V and 5 bases from J, the junction contained 13 bases not matched to a gene. The CDR3 loop is CASSLVGTIGGGETQYF. The DNA of the CDR3 is TGTGCCAGCAGCTTAGTAGGGACAATAGGGGGCGGGGAGACCCAGTACTTC.

J is TRBJ2-6 and V is TRBV27; D is perhaps TRBD1 (7 bases). V was clipped by 4 bases and J by 2 bases, with 21 bases between them. Per the germline V gene, CDR1 is MNHEY and CDR2 is SMNVEV (reference sequence). This CDR3 is built from 19 residues. In DNA form, the CDR3 reads TGTGCCAGCAGTTCCAGCGGGCGGGACAGCCCCACTGGGGCCAACGTCCTGACTTTC. It specifies CASSSSGRDSPTGANVLTF.

The rearrangement joins TRBV6-5 to TRBJ1-4, with 10 bases that match TRBD1. This CDR3 region has 16 residues. Germline trimming cut 2 bases from V and 6 bases from J; bases unmatched to any gene: 6. CDR1 is MNHEY and CDR2 is SVGAGI in the germline V gene. CDR3 sequence (DNA): TGTGCCAGCAGTTACGGACAGGGGGTAGGGGATGAAAAACTGTTTTTT. It translates to CASSYGQGVGDEKLFF.

The chain joins TRBV2 to TRBJ1-2; 7 positions agree with TRBD1. V lost 3 bases to trimming and J lost 4 bases; unmatched junction nucleotides: 2. CDR3 length: 13 residues. CDR1 is SNHLY, CDR2 FYNNEI, per germline. CDR3 nucleotides: TGTGCCAGCAGTGAGACAGGGCCCTATGGCTACACCTTC. Protein sequence: CASSETGPYGYTF.

The rearrangement uses TRBV7-2 and TRBJ2-5; tentatively, D is TRBD2 (7 bases). Germline V CDR1 and CDR2: SGHTA, FQGNSA. Trimming left V 5 bases short and J 4 bases short, with 20 bases between. This CDR3 spans 16 amino acids. CDR3 region: CASSPGMGRGRETQYF. The CDR3 bases are TGTGCCAGCAGCCCAGGGATGGGGAGGGGGAGAGAGACCCAGTACTTC.

The V gene is TRBV20-1, the J gene TRBJ1-2; 7 bases align to TRBD1. The junction had 9 bases not matched to a gene; V was cut back by 6 bases and J by 2 bases. The CDR3 consists of 14 residues. Germline CDR1 DFQATT, CDR2 SNEGSKA (reference sequence). Here the CDR3 reads CSASPGQINYGYTF. In nucleotides, the CDR3 is TGCAGTGCCAGTCCGGGACAGATAAACTATGGCTACACCTTC.

The rearrangement links TRBV29-1 to TRBJ1-2; D not resolved. V was cut by 4 bases and J by 0 bases, with 6 bases left in between. The CDR3 covers 12 residues. From germline, CDR1 is SQVTM and CDR2 ANQGSEA. The CDR3 bases are TGCAGCGTTGCCCAGTCTAACTATGGCTACACCTTC. Amino acids: CSVAQSNYGYTF. The variable domain in full, completed from reference TRBV29-1 and TRBJ1-2, reads SAVISQKPSRDICQRGTSLTIQCQVDSQVTMMFWYRQQPGQSLTLIATANQGSEATYESGFVIDKFPISRPNLTFSTLTVSNMSPEDSSIYLCSVAQSNYGYTFGSGTRLTVV.

The chain employs TRBV2 and TRBJ1-5; D call uncertain. V was cut by 4 bases and J by 5 bases, with 9 bases left in between. This CDR3 is built from 13 residues. Germline V gene lookup returns CDR1 SNHLY and CDR2 FYNNEI. The CDR3 DNA follows: TGTGCCAGCAGTGGGGCAGGCTATCAGCCCCAGCATTTT. Protein sequence: CASSGAGYQPQHF.

The table lists this clone with a count of one. This chain uses TRBV7-9 with TRBJ2-2, with a weak D call TRBD1 (6 bases). V lost 1 base, J lost 5 bases, and 8 bases lay in between. Germline assignment: CDR1 SEHNR and CDR2 FQNEAQ (reference sequence). The CDR3 has 14 residues. The CDR3, as DNA: TGTGCCAGCAGCTTAGTGGGACAAACCGGGGAGCTGTTTTTT. Translated, it gives CASSLVGQTGELFF.

This chain links TRBV19 with TRBJ2-7; no clear D gene. CDR1 and CDR2 from the germline V gene are LNHDA and SQIVND (reference sequence). The CDR3 runs 13 residues. V was shortened by 6 bases and J by 3 bases, with 12 bases between the two germline ends. CDR3 in DNA: TGTGCCAGTAGCCCCGGTGAGGACTACGAGCAGTACTTC. Protein product: CASSPGEDYEQYF.

This clone came up once. The CDR3, as DNA: TGTGCCAGCAGTTGGGACATTTCAACTAATGAAAAACTGTTTTTT. Its protein is CASSWDISTNEKLFF. This chain links TRBV28 with TRBJ1-4; D possibly corresponds to TRBD1 (6 bases). The CDR3 runs to 15 residues. Germline CDR1 MDHEN, CDR2 SYDVKM. V shed 4 bases and J shed 0 bases, with 9 bases lying between them.

The chain employs TRBV5-1 and TRBJ2-1; 8 bases match TRBD2. This CDR3 has 16 amino acids. Germline V gives CDR1 SGHRS, CDR2 YFSETQ. V shed 0 bases, J shed 3 bases, and the junction held 5 bases outside the gene matches. CDR3 nucleotides: TGCGCCAGCAGCTTGGTGGGCGGGAGGAACTACAATGAGCAGTTCTTC. Protein product: CASSLVGGRNYNEQFF. Full variable domain (missing parts from reference TRBV5-1 and TRBJ2-1): KAGVTQTPRYLIKTRGQQVTLSCSPISGHRSVSWYQQTPGQGLQFLFEYFSETQRNKGNFPGRFSGRQFSNSRSEMNVSTLELGDSALYLCASSLVGGRNYNEQFFGPGTRLTVL.

This clone has a single count. This chain uses TRBV11-2 with TRBJ1-1; TRBD1 matches 7 bases. This CDR3 has 15 amino acids. The germline V gene encodes CDR1 SGHAT and CDR2 FQNNGV. V shed 0 bases and J 4 bases; nucleotides not matched to a gene: 5. This CDR3 is CASSLDGAGGTEAFF. CDR3 bases: TGTGCCAGCAGCTTAGACGGAGCAGGGGGCACTGAAGCTTTCTTT.

The chain joins TRBV5-8 to TRBJ1-1, with D possibly matching TRBD1 (5 bases). Germline V gene lookup returns CDR1 SGHTS and CDR2 YDEGEE. The CDR3 contains 15 residues. Trimming took off 0 bases at V and 2 bases at J, with 11 bases between the two ends. CDR3 sequence (DNA): TGTGCCAGCAGCTTGGTTCAGGGTCATAACACTGAAGCTTTCTTT. Translating it yields CASSLVQGHNTEAFF.

This chain connects TRBV30 to TRBJ1-4, with D unclear. V lost 3 bases and J lost 8, with 13 bases in between. Germline loops: CDR1 GTSNPN, CDR2 SVGIG (reference sequence). CDR3 length equals 13 residues. The DNA for the CDR3 is TGTGCCTGGAGACACTACCCGGGGGAAAAACTGTTTTTT. This encodes CAWRHYPGEKLFF.

The count of this clone is one. V gene TRBV2 combines with J gene TRBJ1-5, with a possible D match to TRBD1 (5 bases). Trimming removed 6 bases from V and 4 bases from J, with 16 bases in between. The germline gives CDR1 SNHLY, CDR2 FYNNEI. This CDR3 region has 15 residues. The CDR3 DNA follows: TGTGCCAGCAGCGGGGCGGGGGGTGGTAATCAGCCCCAGCATTTT. It encodes CASSGAGGGNQPQHF.

J is TRBJ1-1 and V is TRBV5-1; weak D call: TRBD1 (5 bases). Germline CDR1 and CDR2: SGHRS and YFSETQ. V lost 4 bases and J 10 bases, leaving 20 bases between the germline ends. The CDR3 is 14 residues long. CDR3 sequence reads: CASSPLDGGIGAFF. The CDR3 DNA reads TGCGCCAGCAGCCCTTTAGACGGGGGGATCGGAGCTTTCTTT.

This chain links TRBV6-5 with TRBJ2-5, with 8 bases identical to TRBD1. The CDR3 has 14 amino acids. The trim removed 8 bases at V and 1 base at J, leaving 6 bases unmatched. Germline CDR1 is MNHEY and CDR2 is SVGAGI. The CDR3 sequence: CASSFDRGQETQYF. In nucleotides, the CDR3 is TGTGCCAGCTCCTTCGACAGGGGCCAAGAGACCCAGTACTTC.